The 6 T cell receptor beta chains below all came from one sample that was sequenced in a study of T cells in Graves' hyperthyroidism and ophthalmopathy (dated by TCRdb to about 2019). The library was generated by multiplex PCR. TCRdb shows the sequencer as Illumina HiSeq 2000. The TCR beta CDR3 regions were amplified from RNA transcripts. The first round of RT-PCR for the TCR CDR3 was performed with the HTBI primer set and the Qiagen OneStep RT-PCR kit. In-frame beta chains were kept once TCRdb had trimmed the public reads at Q25 with fastp and called clones with MiXCR. Each entry is one CDR3 protein sequence, shown with its most common DNA and genes. The sample table contains roughly 710,000 distinct CDR3 sequences; only one count was recorded for roughly a third of them. The ten top clones hold around 30% of the sample. The sequenced material came from blood. These TCRs come from a woman in her thirties or forties with Graves' hyperthyroidism.

This clonotype was counted many times. The gene calls are TRBV7-2 and TRBJ2-7; 7 positions agree with TRBD2. Germline CDR1 reads SGHTA; CDR2 reads FQGNSA. V gave up 1 base and J gave up 3 bases; unmatched junction bases: 6. The CDR3 consists of 15 residues. The CDR3 DNA is TGTGCCAGCAGCTTAGGCCCAGGGAGGGACTACGAGCAGTACTTC. Protein: CASSLGPGRDYEQYF.

There are many counts of this clonotype. J is TRBJ1-1 and V is TRBV3-1; tentatively, D is TRBD1 (6 bases). The germline gives CDR1 LGHDT, CDR2 YNNKEL (reference sequence). This CDR3 region has 14 residues. Trimming took 1 base from V and 4 from J, leaving 10 bases between them. The CDR3 DNA sequence: TGTGCCAGCAGCCAAGTCGGAGGGGGCACTGAAGCTTTCTTT. Encoded protein: CASSQVGGGTEAFF.

V gene TRBV4-3 combines with J gene TRBJ1-5; D gene unclear. There are 14 residues in the CDR3. V lost 0 bases to trimming and J lost 2 bases, with 5 bases between them. Germline CDR1 and CDR2: LGHNA and YSLEER. CDR3 in DNA: TGCGCCAGCAGCCAAGATAACGGCAATCAGCCCCAGCATTTT. As protein: CASSQDNGNQPQHF.

The V and J genes are TRBV6-5 and TRBJ2-2, with 10 nucleotides matching TRBD1. The CDR3 has 15 residues. The germline V gene encodes CDR1 MNHEY and CDR2 SVGAGI. Trimming at V came to 4 bases and at J to 7 bases, leaving 6 bases not matched to a gene. The CDR3 sequence is CASSLTGQGGGELFF. CDR3 coding DNA: TGTGCCAGCAGTTTAACCGGACAGGGGGGCGGGGAGCTGTTTTTT.

This clonotype was observed at least ten times. This chain uses TRBV7-2 with TRBJ2-5; no clear D gene. Germline-derived CDR1 and CDR2 are SGHTA and FQGNSA. This CDR3 has 13 amino acids. V lost 5 bases to trimming and J lost 4 bases, with 11 bases between them. CDR3 sequence (DNA): TGTGCCAGCAGCCCCAACTCTTTAGAGACCCAGTACTTC. Amino acids: CASSPNSLETQYF.

This clonotype was detected a few times. The rearrangement uses TRBV7-2 and TRBJ1-1; weak D call: TRBD1 (6 bases). In germline, CDR1 is SGHTA, CDR2 FQGNSA. Trimming took off 4 bases at V and 0 bases at J, with 9 bases between the two ends. The CDR3 has 14 amino acids. The CDR3 DNA sequence: TGTGCCAGCAGCTCTTCAGGGGTGAACACTGAAGCTTTCTTT. It yields the protein CASSSSGVNTEAFF.